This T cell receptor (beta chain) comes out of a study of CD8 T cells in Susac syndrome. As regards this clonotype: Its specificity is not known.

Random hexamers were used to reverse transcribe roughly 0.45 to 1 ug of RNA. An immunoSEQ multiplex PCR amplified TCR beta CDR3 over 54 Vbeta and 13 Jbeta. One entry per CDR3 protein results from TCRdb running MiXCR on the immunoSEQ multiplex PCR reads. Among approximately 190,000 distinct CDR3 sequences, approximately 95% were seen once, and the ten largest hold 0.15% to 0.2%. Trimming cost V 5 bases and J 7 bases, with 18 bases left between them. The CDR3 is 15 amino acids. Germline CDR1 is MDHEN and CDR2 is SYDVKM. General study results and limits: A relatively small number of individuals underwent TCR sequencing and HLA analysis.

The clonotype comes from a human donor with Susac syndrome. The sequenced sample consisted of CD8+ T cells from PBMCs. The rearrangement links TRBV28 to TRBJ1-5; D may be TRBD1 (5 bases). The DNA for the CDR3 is TGTGCCAGCAGTACGGGGACGGAAGTAGGACAGCCCCAGCATTTT. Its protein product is CASSTGTEVGQPQHF.